This T cell receptor beta chain originates from a study of cytomegalovirus exposure and HLA in healthy donors. Germline CDR1 SQVTM, CDR2 ANQGSEA. Trimming stripped 1 base from V and 4 bases from J, with 11 bases between. The CDR3 sequence is 13 residues long. PCR was performed using 60 Vbeta and 13 Jbeta primers. Here immunoSEQ multiplex PCR was the method, and the copy in TCRdb shows in-frame clones only, minus some. The sample has 150,000 or so clones, over 75% seen once. The chain links TRBV29-1 to TRBJ2-7; no reliable D call. Sequences were obtained from PBMCs. The source of this sequence is a man aged 30 to 45 in good health and CMV-seropositive. DNA for the CDR3: TGCAGCGTTGAAGGGGCTTCGACATACGAGCAGTACTTC. Its translation is CSVEGASTYEQYF.